This record covers a single T cell receptor beta chain. What it recognizes is unknown. Here immunoSEQ multiplex PCR was the method, and the copy in TCRdb shows in-frame clones only, minus some. The sample records about 43,000 clones, approximately 84% being singletons. Time point defined: week 23, last vaccination. The study gave 300 ug of mutant IDH1 20-mer peptide per vaccine dose, with topical imiquimod. Donors had new IDH1-mutant astrocytomas of WHO grade 3 or 4 (ATRX-lost). This record comes from a study of a mutant IDH1 vaccine in newly diagnosed glioma. Turning to the study itself: Treated patients, averaging roughly 44 years, were 62.5% male and about 38% female. Study results and caveats: Top-clonotype changes in peripheral T cells seemed unrelated to pseudoprogression.

The V gene end was trimmed by 0 bases and the J gene end by 4 bases; junction bases not matched to a gene: 3. This CDR3 is built from 16 residues. Germline V CDR1 and CDR2: LGHNA, YSLEER. Sequenced material: PBMCs, taken from a glioma patient whose treatment included an IDH1 peptide vaccine. This receptor was taken from a young woman with glioma. Some clones in this sample may be carry-over from other donors' samples. This chain links TRBV4-3 with TRBJ2-2; 9 bases map to TRBD1. CDR3 coding DNA: TGCGCCAGCAGCCAAGAGGACAGGGGAGGCACCGGGGAGCTGTTTTTT. Translated: CASSQEDRGGTGELFF.